Each of the 17 T cell receptor beta chains below was sequenced from the same sample in a study of beta chain features in type 1 diabetes. Points from the study as a whole: Among all four CD4+ subsets, Type 1 diabetes patients had TCRB CDR3s that were moderately but significantly shorter.

These receptors have no identified antigens. The sequenced template was cDNA made from the entire isolated RNA. Generated by immunoSEQ multiplex PCR, the TCRdb table keeps only in-frame clones and is missing some. The table lists hundreds of thousands of clones, over 11% of them singletons. Sequences were obtained from naive CD4+ T cells from blood. These receptors were collected from a man younger than 35 with type 1 diabetes.

The CDR3 is CASSLRRGDTQYF. The DNA of the CDR3 is TGTGCCAGCAGTCTACGGCGGGGAGATACGCAGTATTTT. The V and J genes are TRBV6-5 and TRBJ2-3, with D possibly TRBD2 on 6 matching bases. Germline values: CDR1 MNHEY, CDR2 SVGAGI. This CDR3 is 13 amino acids long. The V gene lost 5 bases and the J gene lost 5 bases, with 11 bases spanning the gap.

The V call is TRBV30, the J call TRBJ1-5, with a possible D match to TRBD1 (6 bases). The V end lost 0 bases, the J end lost 2 bases, and 11 bases lay between the germline ends. CDR3 length equals 15 residues. The germline V gene has CDR1 GTSNPN and CDR2 SVGIG (reference sequence). The CDR3 DNA reads as TGTGCCTGGAGTGTATGGGGGGCCGGCAATCAGCCCCAGCATTTT. As protein: CAWSVWGAGNQPQHF.

This clone was seen only a few times. The identical CDR3 is also encoded by other nucleotide sequences in the sample. The J gene is TRBJ2-2, the V gene TRBV30, with D unclear. The ends were cut back, 8 bases at V and 3 bases at J, with 4 bases in the middle. The CDR3 consists of 10 residues. The germline CDR1 and CDR2 sequences are GTSNPN and SVGIG (reference sequence). CDR3 DNA sequence: TGTGCCCTGTACACCGGGGAGCTGTTTTTT. It codes for CALYTGELFF. Filled out from reference TRBV30 and TRBJ2-2, the complete variable domain reads SQTIHQWPATLVQPVGSPLSLECTVEGTSNPNLYWYRQAAGRGLQLLFYSVGIGQISSEVPQNLSASRPQDRQFILSSKKLLLSDSGFYLCALYTGELFFGEGSRLTVL.

This clone was observed a few times. The gene calls are TRBV28 and TRBJ2-2; D possibly corresponds to TRBD2 (5 bases). The CDR3 contains 14 residues. Trimming shortened V by 6 bases and J by 3 bases, and 11 bases separated the two germline ends. CDR1 MDHEN and CDR2 SYDVKM come from the germline V gene. CDR3 protein: CASREPGYTGELFF. DNA of the CDR3: TGTGCCAGCAGGGAGCCGGGGTACACCGGGGAGCTGTTTTTT.

The chain links TRBV28 to TRBJ2-1; TRBD1 or TRBD2 may be the D gene (6 bases each). V lost 8 bases to trimming and J lost 1 base, with 18 bases between them. Per germline, CDR1 MDHEN and CDR2 SYDVKM. The length of the CDR3 is 16 residues. Here the CDR3 reads CASLNQGRRSYNEQFF. CDR3 DNA: TGTGCCAGCTTAAATCAGGGGAGGAGGTCCTACAATGAGCAGTTCTTC.

The chain recombines TRBV7-9 with TRBJ2-1; D is undetermined. This CDR3 spans 12 amino acids. The germline V and J ends were trimmed by 2 bases and 8 bases, with 7 bases remaining between them. Germline V CDR1 and CDR2: SEHNR, FQNEAQ (reference sequence). CDR3 sequence: CASSLSPDEQFF. The CDR3, as DNA: TGTGCCAGCAGCTTATCCCCCGATGAGCAGTTCTTC.

CDR3 in amino acids: CASSINVALYEQYF. The CDR3, as DNA: TGTGCCAGTAGTATCAACGTAGCCCTCTACGAGCAGTACTTC. The rearrangement uses TRBV19 and TRBJ2-7; no clear D. The CDR3 is made up of 14 amino acids. Germline CDR1 and CDR2: LNHDA and SQIVND (reference sequence). Trimming stripped 3 bases from V and 3 bases from J, with 12 bases between.

In this sample, this clone turned up a few times. V and J are TRBV10-3 and TRBJ1-2, with D uncertain. This CDR3 contains 13 residues. Trimming took 3 bases from V and 1 from J, leaving 6 bases between them. Germline loops: CDR1 ENHRY, CDR2 SYGVKD. CDR3 coding DNA: TGTGCCATCAGTGACTTAGGTAACTATGGCTACACCTTC. It specifies CAISDLGNYGYTF.

This clone came up a few times. Within the sample, other DNA sequences also encode this same CDR3. V is TRBV20-1 and J is TRBJ2-1; possibly TRBD2 for D (5 bases). CDR3 length: 10 amino acids. CDR1 is DFQATT, CDR2 SNEGSKA, per germline (reference sequence). The V gene lost 6 bases and the J gene lost 5 bases, with 5 bases spanning the gap. Here the CDR3 reads CSARDNEQFF. As DNA, the CDR3 is TGCAGTGCGCGGGACAATGAGCAGTTCTTC.

The table lists this clone with a few counts. The V call is TRBV7-2, the J call TRBJ2-2; weak D call: TRBD1 (6 bases). The CDR3 totals 14 residues. V was shortened by 1 base and J by 5 bases, with 8 bases between the two germline ends. Germline V gives CDR1 SGHTA, CDR2 FQGNSA. The CDR3 DNA reads as TGTGCCAGCAGCTTAGTGAGGGGGACCGGGGAGCTGTTTTTT. Translating gives CASSLVRGTGELFF.

The J gene is TRBJ1-1, the V gene TRBV30; 9 positions match TRBD1. V lost 7 bases and J lost 7; bases outside the gene matches: 7. Germline CDR1 and CDR2: GTSNPN and SVGIG (reference sequence). The CDR3 is 12 residues long. CDR3 in DNA: TGTGCCTCGCGGACAGGGGCTGGTGAAGCTTTCTTT. As protein: CASRTGAGEAFF. The full variable domain, completed using reference TRBV30 and TRBJ1-1, is SQTIHQWPATLVQPVGSPLSLECTVEGTSNPNLYWYRQAAGRGLQLLFYSVGIGQISSEVPQNLSASRPQDRQFILSSKKLLLSDSGFYLCASRTGAGEAFFGQGTRLTVV.

V is TRBV30 and J is TRBJ2-7; D gene unclear. Trimming cost V 6 bases and J 0 bases, with 9 bases left between them. CDR3 size: 12 residues. From germline, CDR1 is GTSNPN and CDR2 SVGIG (reference sequence). CDR3 sequence: CACTLSSYEQYF. The CDR3 DNA reads TGTGCCTGCACATTGAGCTCCTACGAGCAGTACTTC.

V is TRBV30 and J is TRBJ1-6; D remains unclear. This CDR3 region has 12 residues. The germline V gene has CDR1 GTSNPN and CDR2 SVGIG (reference sequence). Trimming pared 8 bases from V and 7 bases from J, leaving 12 bases between. CDR3 DNA sequence: TGTGCCCGGGGTGTTATGAATTCACCCCTCCACTTT. This translates into CARGVMNSPLHF.

This clone was seen only a few times. The J gene is TRBJ1-1, the V gene TRBV16; possibly TRBD1 for D (6 bases). CDR3 size: 16 residues. V was clipped by 4 bases and J by 4 bases, with 19 bases between them. The germline CDR1 and CDR2 sequences are KGHSY and FQNENV. CDR3 amino acids: CASSPYRGAGGTEAFF. In DNA form, the CDR3 reads TGTGCCAGCAGCCCCTATCGGGGGGCGGGCGGCACTGAAGCTTTCTTT.

J is TRBJ2-5 and V is TRBV6-5; tentative D call: TRBD1 (6 bases). CDR3 length: 15 amino acids. V was clipped by 0 bases and J by 2 bases, with 10 bases between them. Per germline, CDR1 MNHEY and CDR2 SVGAGI. CDR3 sequence (DNA): TGTGCCAGCAGTTACTCCTGGGACACTCAAGAGACCCAGTACTTC. It codes for CASSYSWDTQETQYF.

The chain recombines TRBV28 with TRBJ1-6; D might be TRBD1 (5 bases). V lost 2 bases and J 8 bases, leaving 16 bases between the germline ends. Looked up from germline, CDR1 is MDHEN and CDR2 is SYDVKM. There are 16 residues in the CDR3. The CDR3 nucleotides are TGTGCCAGCAGTTTACCCCAAGCAGGGACGGATTCACCCCTCCACTTT. It is translated as CASSLPQAGTDSPLHF.

The V call is TRBV21-1, the J call TRBJ2-6; the table's D call TRBD2 went unverified against the DNA. TRBV21-1 is listed as a pseudogene. The CDR3 sequence is 15 residues long. CDR3 sequence (DNA): TGTGCCAGCAGCAACCGGGTCTCTGGGGCCAACGTCCTGACTTTC. Translated: CASSNRVSGANVLTF.